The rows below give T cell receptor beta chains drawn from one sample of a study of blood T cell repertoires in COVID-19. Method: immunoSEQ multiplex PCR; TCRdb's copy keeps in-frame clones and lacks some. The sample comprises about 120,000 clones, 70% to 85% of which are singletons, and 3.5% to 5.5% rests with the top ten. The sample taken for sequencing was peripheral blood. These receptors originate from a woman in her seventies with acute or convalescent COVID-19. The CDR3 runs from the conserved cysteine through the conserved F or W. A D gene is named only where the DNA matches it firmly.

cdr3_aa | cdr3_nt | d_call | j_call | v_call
CASRPGRVSTEAFF | TGTGCCAGCAGACCAGGCAGGGTTAGCACTGAAGCTTTCTTT | . | TRBJ1-1 | TRBV2
CASSVTGGGNNEQFF | TGTGCCAGCTCCGTCACAGGGGGCGGAAATAATGAGCAGTTCTTC | TRBD1 | TRBJ2-1 | TRBV2
CASSVVSGRHNEQFF | TGTGCCAGCAGCGTAGTGTCAGGGCGCCACAATGAGCAGTTCTTC | . | TRBJ2-1 | TRBV9
CASSPSGGSYTEAFF | TGCGCCAGCAGCCCCTCAGGGGGTTCTTACACTGAAGCTTTCTTT | TRBD1 | TRBJ1-1 | TRBV5-1
CASSLQVRRGNSPLHF | TGTGCCAGCAGCTTACAAGTAAGAAGGGGCAATTCACCCCTCCACTTT | . | TRBJ1-6 | TRBV7-2
CASRGTSGGPDTQYF | TGCGCCAGCAGGGGGACTAGCGGGGGGCCGGATACGCAGTATTTT | TRBD2 | TRBJ2-3 | TRBV5-1
CASRAGDTQYF | TGTGCCAGCCGGGCGGGAGATACGCAGTATTTT | . | TRBJ2-3 | TRBV2
CASSLRASSYNSPLHF | TGTGCCAGCAGCCTGAGGGCGAGCTCCTATAATTCACCCCTCCACTTT | . | TRBJ1-6 | TRBV5-6
CASSLEQAVEAFF | TGTGCCAGCAGCTTAGAACAGGCCGTCGAAGCTTTCTTT | . | TRBJ1-1 | TRBV7-2
CSVAASGASYNEQFF | TGCAGCGTAGCTGCTAGCGGGGCCTCATACAATGAGCAGTTCTTC | TRBD2 | TRBJ2-1 | TRBV29-1
CASSSSYQSTSGGAGEQFF | TGTGCCAGCAGCTCTTCCTACCAGTCGACTAGCGGGGGGGCCGGTGAGCAGTTCTTC | TRBD2 | TRBJ2-1 | TRBV5-6
CASSQDLGGVAVKTNEKLFF | TGCGCCAGCAGCCAAGATCTGGGGGGTGTGGCGGTTAAAACAAATGAAAAACTGTTTTTT | . | TRBJ1-4 | TRBV4-3
CASSLLVPNYGYTF | TGTGCCAGCAGCTTATTAGTACCTAACTATGGCTACACCTTC | . | TRBJ1-2 | TRBV5-6
CASSMGRSNQPQHF | TGTGCCAGTAGTATGGGCAGAAGCAATCAGCCCCAGCATTTT | . | TRBJ1-5 | TRBV19
CAISEPKRETYEQYF | TGTGCCATCAGTGAACCCAAGCGGGAGACCTACGAGCAGTACTTC | TRBD2 | TRBJ2-7 | TRBV10-3
CASRPAGTGYGYTF | TGTGCCAGCAGACCAGCCGGGACAGGGTATGGCTACACCTTC | TRBD1 | TRBJ1-2 | TRBV7-9
CASTGGLGTEAFF | TGTGCCAGCACCGGGGGGTTGGGCACTGAAGCTTTCTTT | . | TRBJ1-1 | TRBV12-3/TRBV12-4
CASSYSPDRFNQPQHF | TGTGCCAGCAGTTACTCACCCGACAGGTTCAATCAGCCCCAGCATTTT | . | TRBJ1-5 | TRBV6-2/TRBV6-3
CASSQVTGNYEQYF | TGCGCCAGCAGCCAAGTTACAGGGAACTACGAGCAGTACTTC | . | TRBJ2-7 | TRBV4-3
CASSWEYSDAFF | TGTGCCAGCAGCTGGGAGTACTCTGACGCTTTCTTT | . | TRBJ1-1 | TRBV5-6
CASSQRFTGANVLTF | TGTGCCAGCAGCCAGCGATTCACTGGGGCCAACGTCCTGACTTTC | . | TRBJ2-6 | TRBV7-6